This TCR beta chain originates from a study of blood T cell repertoires in COVID-19. On the study more broadly: Samples taken during acute and convalescent COVID-19 were collected in the United States, Italy and Spain.

Participants spanned ages roughly 18 to 90 years and resided in 20 to 30 US areas. Recovered status applied to Cohort 3 donors who had two consecutive negative PCRs. It also applied to those with clearance or with symptom resolution. In the authors' workflow: Amplification with reference gene primers provided the estimates of nucleated cell counts. Measured with immunoSEQ multiplex PCR; TCRdb has only the in-frame clones, and not every one. That table furnishes V, J and clone size, whereas the DNA furnished D and trimming. Of 200,000 to 250,000 clones detected, approximately 80% appear once; the ten largest clones hold around 8.8%. V was shortened by 4 bases and J by 5 bases, with 17 bases between the two germline ends. The CDR3 has 16 amino acids. CDR1 and CDR2 (germline): LGHDT, YNNKEL (reference sequence).

Sequenced sample: PBMCs or T cells enriched from blood (not recorded which). V usage is TRBV3-1 (or the pseudogene TRBV3-2) and J usage is TRBJ2-2; D is possibly TRBD1 (7 bases). The TCR comes from a man aged 35-49 years who had recovered from COVID-19. Written as DNA, the CDR3 is TGTGCCAGCAGCCCGCAGGGGGGTAGGTGGACCGGGGAGCTGTTTTTT. Protein sequence: CASSPQGGRWTGELFF.